Listed here are 32 T cell receptor beta chains from one sample, sequenced in a study of blood T cells in healthy people across ages. Using a J-beta primer mix together with a sample-barcoded 5' primer, a second PCR was run for roughly 6 to 11 cycles. TCRdb itself ran the 5' RACE reads through MiXCR, one entry per CDR3 protein. The sample gives 1.2 million to 1.5 million distinct CDR3 sequences, 40% to 50% of which show up once; approximately 7.9% is in the top ten. Sequencing was done on a sample of blood. The origin of the receptors is a woman younger than 35 in good health.

There are many counts of this clonotype. This chain's CDR3 is CSVDTGSTDTQYF. CDR3 DNA: TGCAGCGTTGATACAGGCAGCACAGATACGCAGTATTTT. The chain recombines TRBV29-1 with TRBJ2-3; D possibly corresponds to TRBD1 (5 bases). V lost 3 bases and J lost 0, with 7 bases in between. Germline lookup yields CDR1 SQVTM and CDR2 ANQGSEA. The CDR3 spans 13 residues.

CDR3 DNA: TGTGCCAGCAGCTCTACCGGGGTTATGGACGAGCAGTACTTC. This sequence encodes CASSSTGVMDEQYF. The V call is TRBV7-3, the J call TRBJ2-7; TRBD2 is a possible D gene (5 bases). CDR1 SGHTA and CDR2 FQGTGA come from the germline V gene. V was trimmed by 4 bases and J by 5 bases, leaving 15 bases between them. This CDR3 has 14 residues.

The chain has TRBV15 and TRBJ2-5, with D maybe TRBD1 (5 bases). Per germline, CDR1 LNHNV and CDR2 YYDKDF (reference sequence). V was shortened by 3 bases and J by 1 base, with 12 bases between the two germline ends. There are 15 residues in the CDR3. CDR3 residues: CATSRPGFGQETQYF. DNA of the CDR3: TGTGCCACCAGCAGGCCAGGGTTTGGCCAAGAGACCCAGTACTTC.

The rearrangement uses TRBV28 and TRBJ1-6; D is perhaps TRBD1 (5 bases). V lost 1 base and J 7 bases, leaving 11 bases between the germline ends. Germline-derived CDR1 and CDR2 are MDHEN and SYDVKM. CDR3 length: 15 residues. The CDR3 region has the DNA TGTGCCAGCAGTTTATACCGGGACGGGAATTCACCCCTCCACTTT. It specifies CASSLYRDGNSPLHF.

This clonotype was seen only a few times. The rearrangement links TRBV15 to TRBJ1-1; D call uncertain. Germline-derived CDR1 and CDR2 are LNHNV and YYDKDF (reference sequence). The CDR3 runs 14 residues. Trimming stripped 5 bases from V and 6 bases from J, with 16 bases between. The CDR3 reads CATSPPLGSSEAFF. CDR3 bases: TGTGCCACCAGCCCCCCGTTGGGGTCCTCTGAAGCTTTCTTT.

This clonotype was counted a few times. This chain connects TRBV29-1 to TRBJ1-2, with D possibly matching TRBD1 (5 bases). The germline V and J ends were trimmed by 4 bases and 3 bases, with 12 bases remaining between them. Germline V gene lookup returns CDR1 SQVTM and CDR2 ANQGSEA. This CDR3 is 13 amino acids long. The CDR3 DNA is TGCAGCGTTGTTCGGGCAGGGTACTATGGCTACACCTTC. This codes for CSVVRAGYYGYTF.

This clonotype turned up a few times. The gene calls are TRBV7-7 and TRBJ2-1; D unresolved. Near its end, the DNA agrees better with TRBJ2-7, so the J call may be wrong. The CDR3 is 14 residues long. In germline, CDR1 is SSHAT, CDR2 FNYEAQ (reference sequence). The DNA for the CDR3 is TGTGCCAGCAGCCCTCTTAGCTCCTACAATGAGCAGTACTTC. It yields the protein CASSPLSSYNEQYF.

The gene calls are TRBV7-8 and TRBJ1-6; TRBD1 aligns across 9 bases. CDR1 is SGHVS, CDR2 FQNEAQ, per germline. With V trimmed by 5 bases and J by 5 bases, 4 bases remained unmatched. The CDR3 totals 15 residues. CDR3 bases: TGTGCCAGCAGCCCACGGGACAGGGATAATTCACCCCTCCACTTT. Its protein product is CASSPRDRDNSPLHF.

The J gene is TRBJ1-4, the V gene TRBV5-4; TRBD1 matches 8 bases. This CDR3 spans 16 amino acids. Trimming removed 0 bases from V and 8 bases from J; junction bases left unmatched: 9. Germline values: CDR1 SGHNT, CDR2 YYREEE (reference sequence). The CDR3 here is CASSLEAQGAEEKLFF. CDR3 nucleotide sequence: TGTGCCAGCAGCTTGGAGGCTCAGGGGGCTGAAGAAAAACTGTTTTTT.

A few counts support this clonotype. CDR3 sequence (DNA): TGTGCCAGCAGTTTATCTCTGGACACTAGCAACTATGGCTACACCTTC. It is translated as CASSLSLDTSNYGYTF. The chain combines TRBV27 with TRBJ1-2; D perhaps matches TRBD1 (5 bases). The CDR3 contains 16 residues. CDR1 MNHEY and CDR2 SMNVEV come from the germline V gene (reference sequence). V was cut by 0 bases and J by 2 bases, with 13 bases left in between.

The rearrangement joins TRBV19 to TRBJ2-5; 8 bases map to TRBD1. The CDR3 extends over 17 amino acids. V lost 0 bases to trimming and J lost 2 bases; unmatched junction nucleotides: 8. The V gene's germline CDR1 is LNHDA and CDR2 SQIVND (reference sequence). The CDR3 spells CASSIELRTGIQETQYF. The CDR3 region has the DNA TGTGCCAGTAGTATAGAACTAAGGACAGGGATTCAAGAGACCCAGTACTTC.

This clonotype has more than one count but fewer than ten. The V gene is TRBV20-1, the J gene TRBJ2-7; no reliable D call. Near its end, the DNA agrees better with TRBJ2-4, so the J call may be wrong. From germline, CDR1 is DFQATT and CDR2 SNEGSKA (reference sequence). The CDR3 consists of 13 residues. CDR3 loop: CSARDLSGNIQYF. The CDR3, as DNA: TGCAGTGCTAGAGATCTTTCCGGTAACATTCAGTACTTC.

The CDR3 sequence is CASSQVSLAGNVRDTQYF. CDR3 nucleotides: TGTGCCAGCAGCCAAGTTTCCCTAGCGGGAAATGTTCGGGATACGCAGTATTTT. This chain joins TRBV4-2 and TRBJ2-3, with 9 bases aligning to TRBD2. Germline CDR1 LGHNA, CDR2 YNFKEQ. J lost 6 bases, V lost 1 base, and 14 bases had no gene match. The CDR3 is 18 residues long.

This clonotype was counted between two and nine times. The J gene is TRBJ1-2, the V gene TRBV3-1, with no clear D. Trimming took 1 base from V and 3 from J, leaving 9 bases between them. The CDR3 covers 14 residues. Germline-derived CDR1 and CDR2 are LGHDT and YNNKEL (reference sequence). The CDR3 spells CASSQGLIDYGYTF. The CDR3 DNA reads as TGTGCCAGCAGCCAAGGCCTGATTGACTATGGCTACACCTTC.

This chain uses TRBV29-1 with TRBJ2-1; TRBD2 matches at 8 bases. TRBJ2-7 matches the DNA end more closely, so the J call is doubtful. Germline V CDR1 and CDR2: SQVTM, ANQGSEA. The CDR3 has 11 residues. The CDR3 sequence: CSSGGGNEQYF. CDR3 DNA: TGCAGCTCGGGGGGGGGCAATGAGCAGTACTTC.

This clonotype has only a few counts. This chain links TRBV13 with TRBJ1-2; TRBD1 matches at 12 bases. There are 15 residues in the CDR3. Unmatched junction bases numbered 10, after V lost 7 bases and J lost 7 bases. Germline loops: CDR1 PRHDT, CDR2 FYEKMQ (reference sequence). CDR3 in DNA: TGTGCCAGCACCCCGGGGACAGGGGGCTCCCTTGGCTACACCTTC. The encoded protein is CASTPGTGGSLGYTF. Complete variable domain (other parts from reference TRBV13 and TRBJ1-2): AAGVIQSPRHLIKEKRETATLKCYPIPRHDTVYWYQQGPGQDPQFLISFYEKMQSDKGSIPDRFSAQQFSDYHSELNMSSLELGDSALYFCASTPGTGGSLGYTFGSGTRLTVV.

The chain combines TRBV7-9 with TRBJ1-1; D gene ambiguous. This CDR3 comprises 15 residues. Trimming removed 4 bases from V and 4 bases from J, with 16 bases in between. Germline lookup yields CDR1 SEHNR and CDR2 FQNEAQ (reference sequence). CDR3 residues: CASSSAGGSGTEAFF. DNA for the CDR3: TGTGCCAGCAGCTCAGCCGGAGGGTCAGGCACTGAAGCTTTCTTT.

V usage is TRBV2 and J usage is TRBJ2-1, with 8 bases aligning to TRBD2. CDR1 is SNHLY and CDR2 is FYNNEI in the germline V gene. The trim removed 4 bases at V and 3 bases at J, leaving 5 bases unmatched. The CDR3 contains 15 residues. The CDR3 sequence: CASSGEAGVYNEQFF. DNA of the CDR3: TGTGCCAGCAGTGGAGAAGCGGGAGTCTACAATGAGCAGTTCTTC.

In its sample, this clonotype was seen a few times. The junction does not match germline at one end; this may be a read error. For the CDR3, the DNA is TGTGCCAGCAGCCAAGATTTTCCAAACAATGAGCAGTTCTTT. Translation gives CASSQDFPNNEQFF. The J gene is TRBJ2-1, the V gene TRBV3-1; unclear D gene. In germline, CDR1 is LGHDT, CDR2 YNNKEL (reference sequence). There are 14 residues in the CDR3.

The V call is TRBV28, the J call TRBJ2-7, with a possible D match to TRBD2 (7 bases). Germline CDR1 reads MDHEN; CDR2 reads SYDVKM. This CDR3 spans 15 amino acids. The ends were cut back, 6 bases at V and 0 bases at J, with 15 bases in the middle. For the CDR3, the DNA is TGTGCCAGCAGCACTGGGGGGGGGGCCTCCTACGAGCAGTACTTC. This translates into CASSTGGGASYEQYF.

Concerning this clonotype itself: A much larger clone lies one base from this, so it may be a read error. The genes are TRBV5-1 and TRBJ2-7; tentatively, D is TRBD2 (5 bases). The CDR3 runs to 14 residues. The germline V gene has CDR1 SGHRS and CDR2 YFSETQ. CDR3 sequence: CASSSRAVGDERYF. CDR3 DNA: TGCGCCAGCAGCTCACGGGCAGTGGGAGACGAGCGGTACTTC.

This rearrangement joins TRBV9 to TRBJ2-3; D is unclear. CDR1 is SGDLS, CDR2 YYNGEE, per germline. V lost 3 bases and J lost 6, with 14 bases in between. There are 14 residues in the CDR3. CDR3 bases: TGTGCCAGCAGCGGAGACCCCCCCCTTGATACGCAGTATTTT. This gives the protein CASSGDPPLDTQYF.

This clonotype was counted only a few times. The chain carries TRBV28 and TRBJ1-6; no reliable D call. The CDR3 has 15 residues. Germline CDR1 and CDR2: MDHEN and SYDVKM. V dropped 6 bases and J dropped 7 bases, with 16 bases sitting between them. The CDR3 spells CASSQGTHRNSPLHF. CDR3 sequence (DNA): TGTGCCAGCAGCCAAGGTACACATCGAAATTCACCCCTCCACTTT. The full variable domain, completed using reference TRBV28 and TRBJ1-6, is DVKVTQSSRYLVKRTGEKVFLECVQDMDHENMFWYRQDPGLGLRLIYFSYDVKMKEKGDIPEGYSVSREKKERFSLILESASTNQTSMYLCASSQGTHRNSPLHFGNGTRLTVT.

Comments on this clonotype: The junction differs from germline at one of its ends, possibly a read error. The chain couples TRBV10-3 to TRBJ1-1; D is perhaps TRBD1 (6 bases). CDR3 size: 13 residues. CDR1 and CDR2 from the germline V gene are ENHRY and SYGVKD. The CDR3 loop reads CTISHEDSTEAFF. In DNA, the CDR3 is TGTACCATCAGTCACGAGGACAGCACTGAAGCTTTCTTT.

The table lists this clonotype with a few counts. The genes are TRBV6-2 or TRBV6-3 and TRBJ2-6; D gene ambiguous. Germline V gene lookup returns CDR1 MNHEY and CDR2 SVGEGT. The ends were cut back, 5 bases at V and 0 bases at J, with 11 bases in the middle. The CDR3 covers 16 residues. The CDR3 loop reads CASSPATISGANVLTF. The CDR3 coding sequence is TGTGCCAGCAGTCCAGCCACGATCTCTGGGGCCAACGTCCTGACTTTC.

This clonotype occurred a few times. The DNA of the CDR3 is TGTGCCAGCAGCTTATCCTCCTGGCTAGCGGCGGTACTCAATGAGCAGTTCTTC. Its protein product is CASSLSSWLAAVLNEQFF. This rearrangement joins TRBV7-8 to TRBJ2-1; 7 positions match TRBD2. Losses at the gene ends were 2 bases for V and 6 bases for J; bases not matched to a gene: 16. The CDR3 has 18 amino acids. Germline assignment: CDR1 SGHVS and CDR2 FQNEAQ. Drawing the rest from reference TRBV7-8 and TRBJ2-1, the complete variable domain is GAGVSQSPRYKVAKRGQDVALRCDPISGHVSLFWYQQALGQGPEFLTYFQNEAQLDKSGLPSDRFFAERPEGSVSTLKIQRTQQEDSAVYLCASSLSSWLAAVLNEQFFGPGTRLTVL.

The V and J genes are TRBV12-3 or TRBV12-4 and TRBJ1-1; D not certain. This CDR3 is built from 14 residues. The V end was cut by 7 bases, the J end by 0 bases, with 12 bases between. This CDR3 reads CASTPHGLNTEAFF. In nucleotides, the CDR3 is TGTGCCAGCACCCCTCACGGCCTGAACACTGAAGCTTTCTTT.

This clonotype was observed many times. The chain recombines TRBV4-1 with TRBJ2-1; D might be TRBD2 (5 bases). Germline assignment: CDR1 MGHRA and CDR2 YSYEKL. The length of the CDR3 is 13 residues. V lost 1 base to trimming and J lost 7 bases, with 8 bases between them. The CDR3 reads CASSQVSGNEQFF. The CDR3 nucleotides are TGCGCCAGCAGCCAAGTGTCGGGGAATGAGCAGTTCTTC.

This rearrangement joins TRBV6-5 to TRBJ1-4, with D tentatively TRBD1 (5 bases). V was trimmed by 0 bases and J by 8 bases, leaving 13 bases between them. Looked up from germline, CDR1 is MNHEY and CDR2 is SVGAGI. The CDR3 contains 15 residues. The CDR3 reads CASSYSWQGREKLFF. CDR3 DNA sequence: TGTGCCAGCAGTTACTCGTGGCAGGGAAGGGAAAAACTGTTTTTT.

The V gene is TRBV6-2 or TRBV6-3, the J gene TRBJ1-5; D is unresolved. Germline V gene lookup returns CDR1 MNHEY and CDR2 SVGEGT. The V end lost 2 bases, the J end lost 4 bases, and 6 bases lay between the germline ends. The CDR3 is 13 amino acids. The CDR3 protein is CASSYTVNQPQHF. The CDR3 region has the DNA TGTGCCAGCAGTTACACAGTTAATCAGCCCCAGCATTTT.

V usage is TRBV4-2 and J usage is TRBJ2-6, with 9 bases matching TRBD2. The V gene's germline CDR1 is LGHNA and CDR2 YNFKEQ. V shed 0 bases, J shed 1 base, and the junction held 13 bases outside the gene matches. This CDR3 contains 21 residues. Here the CDR3 reads CASSQDPLAGSVASGANVLTF. The CDR3 region has the DNA TGTGCCAGCAGCCAAGACCCCCTAGCGGGATCGGTAGCGTCTGGGGCCAACGTCCTGACTTTC.

The chain uses TRBV12-3 or TRBV12-4 and TRBJ2-6; D is ambiguous. V was trimmed by 8 bases and J by 1 base, leaving 6 bases between them. The CDR3 has 13 residues. CDR3 residues: CASLPSGANVLTF. For the CDR3, the DNA is TGTGCCAGCCTACCGTCTGGGGCCAACGTCCTGACTTTC.